What follows are 6 T cell receptor beta chains derived from one specimen sequenced in a study of shared clonotypes between healthy human individuals (TCRdb year 2020). The library was made by the immunoSEQ multiplex PCR assay. TCRdb obtained this table from immuneACCESS and retained in-frame rearrangements with V and J assigned. These tables miss some clones; where compared with another copy, unresolved V genes account for less than half of the shortfall, and the remainder is unexplained. A total of some 490,000 clones appear in this sample, about 84% of them only once. The top ten hold about 13% of the sample. The specimen sequenced was PBMCs. The source of these receptors is a woman between 40 and 50 years old in good health. Some clones in this sample may be carry-over from other donors' samples.

As regards this clone: A much larger clone differs from this one at a single base, so this may be a read error. The chain has TRBV7-9 and TRBJ2-7, with 8 nucleotides matching TRBD2. Germline-derived CDR1 and CDR2 are SEHNR and FQNEAQ (reference sequence). This CDR3 is built from 19 residues. The ends lost 1 base at V and 2 bases at J; junction bases unmatched: 16. This CDR3 is CASSLGPSGYKTYPYEQYF. CDR3 bases: TGTGCCAGCAGCTTAGGGCCTAGCGGGTACAAGACTTACCCCTACGAGCAGTACTTC.

The CDR3 reads CASSLGARAEAFF. CDR3 coding DNA: TGCGCCAGCAGCTTGGGAGCGCGCGCTGAAGCTTTCTTT. The chain has TRBV5-1 and TRBJ1-1, with unresolved D. The germline gives CDR1 SGHRS, CDR2 YFSETQ. V was shortened by 0 bases and J by 6 bases, with 9 bases between the two germline ends. The CDR3 contains 13 residues.

This chain links TRBV7-2 with TRBJ2-5; possibly TRBD2 for D (7 bases). V dropped 2 bases and J dropped 5 bases, with 12 bases sitting between them. Germline V CDR1 and CDR2: SGHTA, FQGNSA. There are 14 residues in the CDR3. The CDR3 here is CASSLPGGRETQYF. CDR3 sequence (DNA): TGTGCCAGCAGCTTACCCGGGGGGCGGGAGACCCAGTACTTC.

This clone has a single count. A far larger clone is off by one base, so a read error is likely. Other DNA sequences of this sample code for an identical CDR3. V gene TRBV11-1 combines with J gene TRBJ2-7, with 7 bases lining up with TRBD2. The CDR3 length is 14 residues. From germline, CDR1 is SGHAT and CDR2 FQDESV (reference sequence). In DNA form, the CDR3 reads TGCGCCAGCAGCTTAGAAGCGGGACCTGGCGAGCAGTACTTC. This codes for CASSLEAGPGEQYF.

V and J are TRBV6-5 and TRBJ2-7; 7 positions match TRBD2. Losses at the gene ends were 7 bases for V and 6 bases for J; bases not matched to a gene: 15. From germline, CDR1 is MNHEY and CDR2 SVGAGI. The CDR3 sequence is 15 residues long. This chain's CDR3 is CASTPRWGGSGEQYF. The CDR3 nucleotides read TGTGCCAGCACCCCCCGGTGGGGCGGGAGCGGCGAGCAGTACTTC.

As for this clone: A far bigger clonotype differs at one base, so this is likely a read error. Here the CDR3 DNA reads TGTGCCAGCAGCCTCCGACTAGCGGGTCCCTACAAGCAGTACTTC. The encoded protein is CASSLRLAGPYKQYF. The chain recombines TRBV11-2 with TRBJ2-7; 10 positions agree with TRBD2. Germline V gives CDR1 SGHAT, CDR2 FQNNGV. This CDR3 is 15 amino acids long.